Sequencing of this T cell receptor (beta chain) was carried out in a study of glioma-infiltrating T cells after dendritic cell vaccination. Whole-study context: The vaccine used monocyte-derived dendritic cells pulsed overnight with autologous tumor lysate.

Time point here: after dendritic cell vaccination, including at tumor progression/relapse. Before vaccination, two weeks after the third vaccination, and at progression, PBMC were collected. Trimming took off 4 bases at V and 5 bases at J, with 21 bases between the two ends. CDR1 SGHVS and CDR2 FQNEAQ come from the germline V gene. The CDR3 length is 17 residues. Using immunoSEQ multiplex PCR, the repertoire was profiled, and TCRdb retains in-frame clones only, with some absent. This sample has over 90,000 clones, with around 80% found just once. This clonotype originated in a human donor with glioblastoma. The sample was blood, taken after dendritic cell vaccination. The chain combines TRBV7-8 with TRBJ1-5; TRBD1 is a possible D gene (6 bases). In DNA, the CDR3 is TGTGCCAGCAGCTCCCTCGGGACATCGTCCGGGGATCAGCCCCAGCATTTT. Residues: CASSSLGTSSGDQPQHF.